Below, one T cell receptor beta chain is given with its context. It has no known antigen specificity. No qualities accompany the bases; no much larger clone lies one base away. The source of the sample is a study of control samples from healthy donors and cancer patients (dated by TCRdb to 2018 to 2020). The CDR3 starts with the cysteine, ends with the phenylalanine, and has 15 residues. Only the CDR3 DNA is retained, 45 bases long and in frame from the first base. Based on the germline V gene, the CDR1 and CDR2 sequences are SGHRS and YFSETQ. Germline trimming: 4 bases from V, 3 bases from J; junction bases outside gene matches: 6. Libraries were prepared through the immunoSEQ multiplex PCR assay. TCRdb obtained this table from immuneACCESS and retained in-frame rearrangements with V and J assigned. These tables miss some clones; where compared with another copy, unresolved V genes account for less than half of the shortfall, and the remainder is unexplained. In this sample the table shows approximately 30,000 clones, around 94% of which occur a single time. The ten largest account for approximately 6.6% of the sample.

The sequenced sample was blood. The receptor chain draws on TRBV5-1 and TRBJ1-4, with TRBD1 identical over 7 junction bases. The clonotype was recovered from a man in his 60s in good health. The CDR3 reads CASSLGQNSNEKLFF. At the DNA level, the sequence is TGCGCCAGCAGCCTGGGACAGAACTCTAATGAAAAACTGTTTTTT. The reference TRBV5-1 and TRBJ1-4 proteins fill in what lies around the CDR3, so the full variable domain reads KAGVTQTPRYLIKTRGQQVTLSCSPISGHRSVSWYQQTPGQGLQFLFEYFSETQRNKGNFPGRFSGRQFSNSRSEMNVSTLELGDSALYLCASSLGQNSNEKLFFGSGTQLSVL.